The 15 T cell receptor beta chains below were found in one sample sequenced in a study of T-cell memory formation after mild COVID-19. One entry per CDR3 protein results from TCRdb running MiXCR on the 5' RACE reads. The sample consists of roughly 450,000 distinct CDR3 sequences, roughly 18% of them appearing once. The specimen sequenced was PBMCs or a T cell subset sorted from them (not recorded which). All receptors derive from a man in his late teens or twenties who had mild COVID-19 (a few samples of this study predate the infection). Cell type and time point are not known.

The chain links TRBV10-3 to TRBJ1-6; 10 bases map to TRBD1. This CDR3 region has 14 residues. Germline V gene lookup returns CDR1 ENHRY and CDR2 SYGVKD. The ends lost 6 bases at V and 5 bases at J; junction bases unmatched: 1. This chain's CDR3 is CAISGQGDNSPLHF. In DNA, the CDR3 is TGTGCCATCAGCGGACAGGGGGATAATTCACCCCTCCACTTT.

The V call is TRBV4-2, the J call TRBJ2-2; D tentatively reads TRBD1 or TRBD2 (6 bases each). Germline loops: CDR1 LGHNA, CDR2 YNFKEQ. The V gene lost 1 base and the J gene lost 2 bases, with 14 bases spanning the gap. The CDR3 is 17 amino acids. CDR3 nucleotides: TGTGCCAGCAGCCAAGTCGGAGGGGGGCCTAACACCGGGGAGCTGTTTTTT. This gives the protein CASSQVGGGPNTGELFF.

This clonotype has at least ten counts. V gene TRBV6-5 combines with J gene TRBJ1-2; D is undetermined. The germline V and J ends were trimmed by 0 bases and 8 bases, with 13 bases remaining between them. The CDR3 has 14 residues. Germline CDR1 reads MNHEY; CDR2 reads SVGAGI. In DNA, the CDR3 is TGTGCCAGCAGTTACTCCGGCTTAACTGGGGGCTACACCTTC. Its translation is CASSYSGLTGGYTF.

The chain combines TRBV6-5 with TRBJ1-5; unclear D gene. Germline V gives CDR1 MNHEY, CDR2 SVGAGI. This CDR3 has 13 amino acids. The germline V and J ends were trimmed by 0 bases and 5 bases, with 5 bases remaining between them. CDR3 in DNA: TGTGCCAGCAGTTACTCCCAGGATCAGCCCCAGCATTTT. It yields the protein CASSYSQDQPQHF.

There are a few counts of this clonotype. This chain connects TRBV20-1 to TRBJ2-7, with 12 bases aligning to TRBD2. This CDR3 comprises 14 residues. V dropped 6 bases and J dropped 9; count of bases not matched to a gene: 12. The germline V gene encodes CDR1 DFQATT and CDR2 SNEGSKA (reference sequence). The CDR3 region has the DNA TGCAGTGCCCAGAGGTCTAGCGGGGGGGCCAGGCAGTACGTC. Translating gives CSAQRSSGGARQYV.

There are a few counts of this clonotype. V gene TRBV7-2 combines with J gene TRBJ2-3; 7 nucleotides match TRBD2. This CDR3 contains 13 residues. CDR1 is SGHTA and CDR2 is FQGNSA in the germline V gene. The V and J ends lost 9 bases and 6 bases, in that order; junction bases with no gene match: 9. The CDR3 DNA is TGTGCCAGTTTCGTGGGGGGGGTGGATACGCAGTATTTT. Its protein product is CASFVGGVDTQYF.

This clonotype has a handful of counts. The chain employs TRBV15 and TRBJ2-2; TRBD1 matches at 11 bases. The germline CDR1 and CDR2 sequences are LNHNV and YYDKDF (reference sequence). The CDR3 consists of 16 residues. V shed 3 bases, J shed 5 bases, and the junction held 5 bases outside the gene matches. The CDR3 nucleotides read TGTGCCACCAGCAGCGCGGACAGGGGGCATACCGGGGAGCTGTTTTTT. This gives the protein CATSSADRGHTGELFF.

This clonotype was seen ten or more times. The chain recombines TRBV7-2 with TRBJ1-5, with D uncertain. Looked up from germline, CDR1 is SGHTA and CDR2 is FQGNSA. This CDR3 has 14 amino acids. Trimming took off 1 base at V and 2 bases at J, with 6 bases between the two ends. CDR3 sequence: CASSLGPRNQPQHF. CDR3 coding DNA: TGTGCCAGCAGCTTAGGACCCCGCAATCAGCCCCAGCATTTT.

The chain couples TRBV10-3 to TRBJ2-3; D might be TRBD2 (7 bases). Germline lookup yields CDR1 ENHRY and CDR2 SYGVKD. This CDR3 contains 13 residues. Trimming took off 8 bases at V and 2 bases at J, with 11 bases between the two ends. CDR3 sequence (DNA): TGTGCCATCGGGCGGGGGCCCACAGATACGCAGTATTTT. This gives the protein CAIGRGPTDTQYF.

This clonotype has a handful of counts. The rearrangement links TRBV18 to TRBJ1-5; D is perhaps TRBD1 (6 bases). Germline CDR1 is KGHSH and CDR2 is LQKENI. The V end was cut by 2 bases, the J end by 0 bases, with 8 bases between. This CDR3 comprises 15 residues. The CDR3 protein is CASSPGQNSNQPQHF. The CDR3 nucleotides are TGTGCCAGCTCACCAGGACAGAATAGCAATCAGCCCCAGCATTTT.

This chain uses TRBV4-3 with TRBJ2-3, with 7 bases matching TRBD1. Germline CDR1 LGHNA, CDR2 YSLEER. V trimming: 4 bases; J trimming: 2 bases; junction bases outside the gene matches: 9. CDR3 length: 16 amino acids. The CDR3: CASSPGTERSTDTQYF. In nucleotides, the CDR3 is TGCGCCAGCAGCCCTGGGACAGAGCGTTCCACAGATACGCAGTATTTT.

The DNA for the CDR3 is TGTGCCAGCTCAAATGGGGTCTTACCGACAGATACGCAGTATTTT. Translated: CASSNGVLPTDTQYF. The J gene is TRBJ2-3, the V gene TRBV6-4; no definite D call. The CDR3 sequence is 15 residues long. Per the germline V gene, CDR1 is MRHNA and CDR2 is SNTAGT. The V and J ends lost 8 bases and 3 bases respectively, with 18 bases between them.

This clonotype has a count of ten or more. The chain recombines TRBV6-1 with TRBJ1-5; D unresolved. The CDR3 sequence is 13 residues long. Trimming stripped 8 bases from V and 3 bases from J, with 11 bases between. CDR1 MNHNS and CDR2 SASEGT come from the germline V gene. CDR3 nucleotides: TGTGCCAGCGGGGTTAGGGCCAATCAGCCCCAGCATTTT. Its protein product is CASGVRANQPQHF.

This clonotype was observed a few times. A much larger clone is a single base away; this may be a read error. This rearrangement joins TRBV7-2 to TRBJ1-1; TRBD1 agrees at 7 bases. V gave up 3 bases and J gave up 3 bases; unmatched junction bases: 1. The length of the CDR3 is 13 residues. Germline assignment: CDR1 SGHTA and CDR2 FQGNSA. The CDR3 loop reads CASSLTGHTEAFF. The CDR3 coding sequence is TGTGCCAGCAGCTTGACAGGGCACACTGAAGCTTTCTTT. Using reference TRBV7-2 and TRBJ1-1 for the parts outside the CDR3, the full variable domain is GAGVSQSPSNKVTEKGKDVELRCDPISGHTALYWYRQSLGQGLEFLIYFQGNSAPDKSGLPSDRFSAERTGGSVSTLTIQRTQQEDSAVYLCASSLTGHTEAFFGQGTRLTVV.

This sequence joins TRBV7-2 and TRBJ1-3; 7 bases match TRBD1. The CDR3 sequence is 14 residues long. CDR1 SGHTA and CDR2 FQGNSA come from the germline V gene. Losses at the gene ends were 4 bases for V and 4 bases for J; bases not matched to a gene: 4. The CDR3 DNA is TGTGCCAGCAGCTCATCGGGACAGGGAAACACCATATATTTT. It encodes CASSSSGQGNTIYF.